This is a list of T cell receptor beta chains from one sample in a study of OX40 agonist ivuxolimab in advanced cancers. Sequencing used immunoSEQ multiplex PCR; TCRdb keeps in-frame clones, though not all of them. This table holds 30,000 to 35,000 clones, around four fifths found once. The sample consisted of CD4+ or CD8+ T cells sorted from blood, taken in a trial of the OX40 agonist ivuxolimab. These receptors were obtained from an adult with an advanced solid tumor such as melanoma, head and neck, liver or kidney cancer. Both conserved end residues are part of each CDR3. The D gene is left open where the match is weak. The size field is filled for only some rows; it gives once, few, many or a size class.

j_gene	d_gene	v_gene	abundance	CDR3aa	CDR3nt
TRBJ1-5	.	TRBV7-9	.	CASSEGGAQPQHF	TGTGCCAGCTCCGAGGGGGGGGCTCAGCCCCAGCATTTT
TRBJ2-2	.	TRBV11-1	.	CASSHRVSNTGELFF	TGTGCCAGCAGCCACCGGGTCTCGAACACCGGGGAGCTGTTTTTT
TRBJ1-4	.	TRBV11-2	.	CASSSVQTNEKLFF	TGTGCCAGCAGCTCCGTACAGACTAATGAAAAACTGTTTTTT
TRBJ2-3	TRBD2	TRBV6-1	few	CASSDSSGGADTQYF	TGTGCCAGCAGTGACTCTAGCGGGGGGGCCGATACGCAGTATTTT
TRBJ2-3	.	TRBV27	.	CASSSWGSTDTQYF	TGTGCCAGCAGTTCCTGGGGTAGCACAGATACGCAGTATTTT
TRBJ2-2	TRBD2	TRBV7-9	.	CATPLAGGFPGELFF	TGTGCCACCCCACTAGCGGGGGGTTTCCCCGGGGAGCTGTTTTTT
TRBJ1-2	.	TRBV7-9	.	CASSFVNRAYGYTF	TGTGCCAGCAGCTTCGTGAACCGGGCCTATGGCTACACCTTC
TRBJ2-3	.	TRBV11-3	.	CASSSATDTQYF	TGTGCCAGCAGCTCTGCCACAGATACGCAGTATTTT
TRBJ2-2	.	TRBV7-3	.	CASSPNTGELFF	TGTGCCAGCAGCCCAAACACCGGGGAGCTGTTTTTT
TRBJ1-5	TRBD1	TRBV7-9	.	CASTPPRQGDQPQHF	TGTGCCAGCACCCCACCCAGACAGGGCGATCAGCCCCAGCATTTT
TRBJ2-2	.	TRBV6-5	few	CASSTVGIRTGELFF	TGTGCCAGCAGTACCGTAGGGATACGCACCGGGGAGCTGTTTTTT
TRBJ2-7	.	TRBV6-5	.	CASTAPGDEQYF	TGTGCCAGCACCGCCCCGGGAGACGAGCAGTACTTC
TRBJ2-1	.	TRBV30	few	CAWSGGAIQFF	TGTGCCTGGAGTGGGGGGGCGATCCAGTTCTTC
TRBJ2-7	.	TRBV28	once	CATQSGDGYEQYF	TGTGCCACCCAGAGCGGAGACGGCTACGAGCAGTACTTC
TRBJ1-1	TRBD1	TRBV30	once	CAWATGAGAFF	TGTGCCTGGGCCACAGGGGCGGGGGCTTTCTTT
TRBJ2-1	.	TRBV7-9	.	CASNGLVEGTLYNEQFF	TGTGCCAGCAATGGGTTGGTGGAGGGGACCTTATACAATGAGCAGTTCTTC
TRBJ2-2	.	TRBV6-5	.	CASSYLDKNTGELFF	TGTGCCAGCAGTTACCTAGATAAAAACACCGGGGAGCTGTTTTTT
TRBJ2-7	TRBD1	TRBV19	.	CASSPGQGVGYEQYF	TGTGCCAGTAGCCCGGGACAGGGGGTAGGGTACGAGCAGTACTTC
TRBJ2-5	.	TRBV5-5	once	CASSLLGKETQYF	TGTGCCAGCAGCTTGTTAGGGAAAGAGACCCAGTACTTC
TRBJ2-7	.	TRBV11-1	once	CASSPGAYEQYF	TGTGCCAGCAGCCCGGGGGCCTACGAGCAGTACTTC
TRBJ1-4	TRBD1	TRBV5-6	.	CASSLPGGDEKLFF	TGTGCCAGCAGCTTGCCAGGGGGAGATGAAAAACTGTTTTTT
TRBJ2-2	.	TRBV15	.	CATSRDTRGAGQNTGELFF	TGTGCCACCAGCAGAGACACCAGGGGAGCGGGACAGAACACCGGGGAGCTGTTTTTT